This TCR beta chain emerged from a study of OX40 agonist ivuxolimab in advanced cancers. Study-level results: Relatively little clonal expansion, among the lowest observed, appeared in partial responders at 0.1-3.0 mg/kg. Mean expanded clone counts were higher in CD8+ than CD4+ T cells.

Generated by immunoSEQ multiplex PCR, the TCRdb table keeps only in-frame clones and is missing some. The table includes 40,000 to 45,000 clones, approximately 84% detected once. To note about this clone: The target antigen is unknown.

The ends lost 3 bases at V and 5 bases at J; junction bases unmatched: 6. CDR3 length: 15 residues. CDR1 is SGHTA, CDR2 FQGNSA, per germline. The gene calls are TRBV7-2 and TRBJ2-7, with 11 bases that match TRBD2. Here the sequenced sample was CD4+ or CD8+ T cells sorted from blood, taken in a trial of the OX40 agonist ivuxolimab. The receptor comes from an adult with an advanced solid tumor such as melanoma, head and neck, liver or kidney cancer. The CDR3 loop reads CASSFLSGGAHEQYF. For the CDR3, the DNA is TGTGCCAGCAGCTTTCTTAGCGGGGGGGCCCACGAGCAGTACTTC. Combining the CDR3 with reference TRBV7-2 and TRBJ2-7 gives the whole variable domain GAGVSQSPSNKVTEKGKDVELRCDPISGHTALYWYRQSLGQGLEFLIYFQGNSAPDKSGLPSDRFSAERTGGSVSTLTIQRTQQEDSAVYLCASSFLSGGAHEQYFGPGTRLTVT.